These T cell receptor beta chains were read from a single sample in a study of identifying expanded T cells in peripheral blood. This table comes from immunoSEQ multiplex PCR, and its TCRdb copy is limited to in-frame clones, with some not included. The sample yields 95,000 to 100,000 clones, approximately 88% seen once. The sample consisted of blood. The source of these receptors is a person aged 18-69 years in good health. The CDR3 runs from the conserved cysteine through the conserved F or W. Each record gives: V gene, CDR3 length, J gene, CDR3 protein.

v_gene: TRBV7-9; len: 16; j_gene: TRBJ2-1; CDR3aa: CASSSPLQGSYNEQFF
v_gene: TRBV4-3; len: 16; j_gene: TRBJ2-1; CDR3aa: CALAGDNETPYNEQFF
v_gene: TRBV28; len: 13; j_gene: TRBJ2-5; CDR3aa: CASRNWVQETQYF
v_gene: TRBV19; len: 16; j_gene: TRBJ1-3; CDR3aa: CASSMGQGFAGNTIYF
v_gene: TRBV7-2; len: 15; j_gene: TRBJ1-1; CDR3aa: CASSLAAGGYTEAFF
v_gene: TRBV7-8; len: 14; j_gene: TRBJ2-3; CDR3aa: CASMTGPSTDTQYF
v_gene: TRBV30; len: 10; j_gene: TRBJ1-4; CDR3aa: CAYAHEKLFF
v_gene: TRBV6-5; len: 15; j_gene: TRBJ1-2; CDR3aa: CASSYSGTGGGGYTF
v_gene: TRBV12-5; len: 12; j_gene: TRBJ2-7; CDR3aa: CASGLGSYEQYF
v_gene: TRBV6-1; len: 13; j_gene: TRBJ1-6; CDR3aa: CASSELGNSPLHF
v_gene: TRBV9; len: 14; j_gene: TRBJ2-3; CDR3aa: CASSVEGGTDTQYF
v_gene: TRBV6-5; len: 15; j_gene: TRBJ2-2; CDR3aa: CASSYADTGTGELFF
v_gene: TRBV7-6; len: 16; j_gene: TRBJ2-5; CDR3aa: CASSRRVQGVEETQYF
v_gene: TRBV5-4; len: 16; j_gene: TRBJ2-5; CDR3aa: CASSQGTSGGAETQYF
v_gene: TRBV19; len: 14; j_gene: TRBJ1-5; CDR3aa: CASRTGASNQPQHF
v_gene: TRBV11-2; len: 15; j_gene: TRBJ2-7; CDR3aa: CASSLTVGPYYEQYF
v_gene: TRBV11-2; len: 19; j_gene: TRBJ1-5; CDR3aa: CASSLDLRDRGLDNQPQHF
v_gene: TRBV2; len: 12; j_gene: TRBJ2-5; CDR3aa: CASSPGSQTQYF
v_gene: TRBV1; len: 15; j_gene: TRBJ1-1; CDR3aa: CTSSQVFTGAREAFF
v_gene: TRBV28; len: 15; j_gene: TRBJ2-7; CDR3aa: CASSLLRGRAYEQYF
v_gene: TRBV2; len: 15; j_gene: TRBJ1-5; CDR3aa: CASSSWERGNQPQHF
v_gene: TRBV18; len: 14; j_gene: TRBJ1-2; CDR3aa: CASSTGQEAYGYTF
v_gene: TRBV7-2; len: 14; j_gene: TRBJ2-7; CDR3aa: CASSLARGPGEQYF
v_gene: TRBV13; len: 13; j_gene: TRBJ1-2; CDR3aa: CASSPPEDYGYTF
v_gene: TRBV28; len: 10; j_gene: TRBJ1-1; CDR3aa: CASSSPIAFF
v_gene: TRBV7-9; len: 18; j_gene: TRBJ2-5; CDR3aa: CASSLRGLAGGYQETQYF
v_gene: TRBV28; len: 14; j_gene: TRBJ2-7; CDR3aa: CASNPRTGYYEQYF
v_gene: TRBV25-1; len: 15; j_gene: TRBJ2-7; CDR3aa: CASSDWDSSTYEQYF
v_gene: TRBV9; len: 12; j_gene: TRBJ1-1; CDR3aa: CASSRTGSEAFF
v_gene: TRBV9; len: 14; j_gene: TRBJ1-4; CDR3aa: CASSVVGTGEKLFF
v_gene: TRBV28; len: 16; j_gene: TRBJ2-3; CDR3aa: CASRGPGTSATDTQYF